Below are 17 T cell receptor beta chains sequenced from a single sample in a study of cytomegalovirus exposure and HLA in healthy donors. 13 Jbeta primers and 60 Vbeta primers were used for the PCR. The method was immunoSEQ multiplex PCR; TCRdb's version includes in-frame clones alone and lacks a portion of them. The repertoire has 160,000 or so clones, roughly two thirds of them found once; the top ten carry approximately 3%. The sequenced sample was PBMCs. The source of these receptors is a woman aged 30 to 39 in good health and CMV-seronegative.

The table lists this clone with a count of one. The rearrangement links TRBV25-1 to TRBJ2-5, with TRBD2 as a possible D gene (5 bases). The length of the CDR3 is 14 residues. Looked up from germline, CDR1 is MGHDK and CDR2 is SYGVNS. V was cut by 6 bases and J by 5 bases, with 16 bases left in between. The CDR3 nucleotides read TGTGCCAGCAGCCTTACCGCTAGCCGGGAGACCCAGTACTTC. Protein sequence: CASSLTASRETQYF.

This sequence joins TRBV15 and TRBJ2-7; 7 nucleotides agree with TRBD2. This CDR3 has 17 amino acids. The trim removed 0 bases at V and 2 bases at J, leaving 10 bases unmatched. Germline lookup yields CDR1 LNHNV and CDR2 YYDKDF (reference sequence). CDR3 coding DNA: TGTGCCACCAGCAGAGATCTAGGCGGGAGTTTCCCCTACGAGCAGTACTTC. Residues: CATSRDLGGSFPYEQYF.

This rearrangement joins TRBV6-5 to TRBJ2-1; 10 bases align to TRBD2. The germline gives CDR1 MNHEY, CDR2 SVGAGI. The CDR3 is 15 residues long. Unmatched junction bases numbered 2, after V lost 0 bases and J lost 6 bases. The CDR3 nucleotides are TGTGCCAGCAGTTACTCGTTAGCGGGAGGCAATGAGCAGTTCTTC. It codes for CASSYSLAGGNEQFF.

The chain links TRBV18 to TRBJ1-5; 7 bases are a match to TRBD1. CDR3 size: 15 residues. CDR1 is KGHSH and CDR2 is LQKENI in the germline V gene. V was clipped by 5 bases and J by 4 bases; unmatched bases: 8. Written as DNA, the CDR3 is TGTGCCAGCTCAACTGGGACAGCCTTAAATCAGCCCCAGCATTTT. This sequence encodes CASSTGTALNQPQHF.

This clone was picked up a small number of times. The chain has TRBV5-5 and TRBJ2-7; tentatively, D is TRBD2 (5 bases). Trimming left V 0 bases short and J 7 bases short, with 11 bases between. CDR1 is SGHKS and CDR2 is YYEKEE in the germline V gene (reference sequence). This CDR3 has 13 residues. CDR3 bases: TGTGCCAGCAGCTTGGCCTCCGGGGTTGAGCAGTACTTC. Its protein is CASSLASGVEQYF.

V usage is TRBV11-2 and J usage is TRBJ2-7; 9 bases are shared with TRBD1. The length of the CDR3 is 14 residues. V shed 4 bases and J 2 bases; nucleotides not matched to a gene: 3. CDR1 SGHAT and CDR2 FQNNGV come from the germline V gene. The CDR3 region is CASSSGTGTYEQYF. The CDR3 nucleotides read TGTGCCAGCAGCTCCGGGACAGGGACCTACGAGCAGTACTTC.

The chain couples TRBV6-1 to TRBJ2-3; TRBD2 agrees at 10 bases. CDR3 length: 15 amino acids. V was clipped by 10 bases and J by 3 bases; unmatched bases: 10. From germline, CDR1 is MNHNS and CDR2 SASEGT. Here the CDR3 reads CATSETSGVTDTQYF. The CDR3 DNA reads TGTGCCACCTCCGAAACTAGCGGGGTGACAGATACGCAGTATTTT.

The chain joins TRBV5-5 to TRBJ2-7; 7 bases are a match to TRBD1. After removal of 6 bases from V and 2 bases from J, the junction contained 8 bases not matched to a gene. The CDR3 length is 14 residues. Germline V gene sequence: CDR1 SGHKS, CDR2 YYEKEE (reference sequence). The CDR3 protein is CASTKTGSPYEQYF. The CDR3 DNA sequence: TGTGCCAGCACTAAGACAGGGTCGCCCTACGAGCAGTACTTC.

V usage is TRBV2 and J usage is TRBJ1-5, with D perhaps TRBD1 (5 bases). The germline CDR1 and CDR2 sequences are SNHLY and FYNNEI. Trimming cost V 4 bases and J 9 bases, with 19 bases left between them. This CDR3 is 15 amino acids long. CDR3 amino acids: CASSGGVMGSGPQHF. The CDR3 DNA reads TGTGCCAGCAGTGGGGGGGTTATGGGTTCAGGGCCCCAGCATTTT.

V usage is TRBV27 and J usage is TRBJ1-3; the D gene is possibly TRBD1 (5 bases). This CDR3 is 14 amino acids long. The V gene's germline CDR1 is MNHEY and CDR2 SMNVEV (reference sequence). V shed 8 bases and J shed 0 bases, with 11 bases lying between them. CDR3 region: CASSRQSSGNTIYF. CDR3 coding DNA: TGTGCCAGCTCGAGACAGAGCTCTGGAAACACCATATATTTT.

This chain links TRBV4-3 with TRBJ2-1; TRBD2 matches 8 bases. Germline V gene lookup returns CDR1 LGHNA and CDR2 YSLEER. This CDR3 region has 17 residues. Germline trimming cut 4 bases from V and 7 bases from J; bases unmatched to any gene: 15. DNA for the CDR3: TGCGCCAGCAGCCCCGGGGGGGGGAGGGCCTGGGGGAATGAGCAGTTCTTC. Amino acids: CASSPGGGRAWGNEQFF.

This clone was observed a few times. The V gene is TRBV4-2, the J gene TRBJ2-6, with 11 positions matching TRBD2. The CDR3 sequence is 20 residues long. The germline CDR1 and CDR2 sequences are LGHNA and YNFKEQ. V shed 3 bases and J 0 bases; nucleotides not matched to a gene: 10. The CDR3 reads CASSHTTLAGEDSGANVLTF. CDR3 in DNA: TGTGCCAGCAGCCATACGACACTAGCGGGGGAGGACTCTGGGGCCAACGTCCTGACTTTC.

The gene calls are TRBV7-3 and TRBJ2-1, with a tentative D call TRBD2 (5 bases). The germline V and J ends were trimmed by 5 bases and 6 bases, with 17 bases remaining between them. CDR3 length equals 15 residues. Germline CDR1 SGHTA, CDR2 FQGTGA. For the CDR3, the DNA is TGTGCCAGCAGCCATCGACCCAGAGGGTTCAATGAGCAGTTCTTC. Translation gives CASSHRPRGFNEQFF.

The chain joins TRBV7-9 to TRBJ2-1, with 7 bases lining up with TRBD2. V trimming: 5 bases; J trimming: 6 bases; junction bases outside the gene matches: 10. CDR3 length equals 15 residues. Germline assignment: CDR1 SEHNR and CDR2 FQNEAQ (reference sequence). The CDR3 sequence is CASSPTGLHLNEQFF. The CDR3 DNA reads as TGTGCCAGCAGCCCCACGGGACTACACCTCAATGAGCAGTTCTTC.

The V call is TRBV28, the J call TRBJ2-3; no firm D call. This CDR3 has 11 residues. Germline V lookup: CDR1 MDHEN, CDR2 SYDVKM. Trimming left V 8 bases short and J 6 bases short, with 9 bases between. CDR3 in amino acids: CASYYADTQYF. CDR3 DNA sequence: TGTGCCAGCTACTATGCGGATACGCAGTATTTT. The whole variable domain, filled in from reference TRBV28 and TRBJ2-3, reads DVKVTQSSRYLVKRTGEKVFLECVQDMDHENMFWYRQDPGLGLRLIYFSYDVKMKEKGDIPEGYSVSREKKERFSLILESASTNQTSMYLCASYYADTQYFGPGTRLTVL.

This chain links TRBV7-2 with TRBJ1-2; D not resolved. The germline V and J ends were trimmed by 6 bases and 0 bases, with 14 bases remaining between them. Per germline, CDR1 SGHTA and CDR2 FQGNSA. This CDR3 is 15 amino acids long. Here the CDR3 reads CASSSSGLANYGYTF. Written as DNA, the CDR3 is TGTGCCAGCAGTTCCTCCGGACTGGCTAACTATGGCTACACCTTC. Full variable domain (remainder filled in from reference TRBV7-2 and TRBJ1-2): GAGVSQSPSNKVTEKGKDVELRCDPISGHTALYWYRQSLGQGLEFLIYFQGNSAPDKSGLPSDRFSAERTGGSVSTLTIQRTQQEDSAVYLCASSSSGLANYGYTFGSGTRLTVV.

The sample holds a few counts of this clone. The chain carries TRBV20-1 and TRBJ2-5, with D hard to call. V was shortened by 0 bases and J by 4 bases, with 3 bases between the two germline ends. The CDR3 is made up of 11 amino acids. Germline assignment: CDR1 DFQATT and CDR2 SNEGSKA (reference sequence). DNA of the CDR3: TGCAGTGCTAGAGATATAGAGACCCAGTACTTC. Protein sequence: CSARDIETQYF.